The 11 T cell receptor beta chains reported below all come from one sample, sequenced in a study of shared clonotypes between healthy human individuals. Produced via immunoSEQ multiplex PCR; TCRdb's table is partial and in-frame only. The table lists 850,000 to 1,200,000 clones, about 80% of them singletons. Sequenced: memory CD4+ T cells sorted from blood. The subset denotes: CD45RA-negative fraction. These receptors all stem from a man between 18 and 35 years old in good health.

Comments on this clone: Different DNA sequences within this sample yield the same CDR3. The J gene is TRBJ2-1, the V gene TRBV5-4; TRBD1 matches at 9 bases. CDR1 is SGHNT, CDR2 YYREEE, per germline (reference sequence). This CDR3 has 13 residues. J gave up 6 bases and V 4 bases, and 2 bases lay outside the gene matches. DNA of the CDR3: TGTGCCAGCAGCCTGACAGGGGGCAATGAGCAGTTCTTC. Translation gives CASSLTGGNEQFF.

This clone was seen repeatedly, ten times or more. The same CDR3 can be traced to other DNA sequences in this sample. This chain connects TRBV29-1 to TRBJ1-1; possible D gene TRBD1, 6 bases. V lost 6 bases and J 0 bases, leaving 11 bases between the germline ends. Germline CDR1 and CDR2: SQVTM and ANQGSEA. The CDR3 has 13 amino acids. CDR3 in amino acids: CSVSGQMNTEAFF. CDR3 sequence (DNA): TGCAGCGTGAGCGGACAGATGAACACTGAAGCTTTCTTT. Full variable domain (rest looked up from reference TRBV29-1 and TRBJ1-1): SAVISQKPSRDICQRGTSLTIQCQVDSQVTMMFWYRQQPGQSLTLIATANQGSEATYESGFVIDKFPISRPNLTFSTLTVSNMSPEDSSIYLCSVSGQMNTEAFFGQGTRLTVV.

The chain employs TRBV9 and TRBJ1-2, with unresolved D. The CDR3 runs 15 residues. Germline V gene data show CDR1 as SGDLS and CDR2 as YYNGEE. V dropped 0 bases and J dropped 4 bases, with 13 bases sitting between them. This chain's CDR3 is CASSVDPGAAYGYTF. The CDR3 nucleotides read TGTGCCAGCAGCGTAGATCCAGGCGCCGCCTATGGCTACACCTTC.

This clone was observed a single time. The chain is built from TRBV28 and TRBJ2-5; D might be TRBD1 (6 bases). This CDR3 spans 14 amino acids. V shed 4 bases and J shed 2 bases, with 11 bases lying between them. Per germline, CDR1 MDHEN and CDR2 SYDVKM. The CDR3 here is CASSWTALQETQYF. For the CDR3, the DNA is TGTGCCAGCAGTTGGACAGCCCTTCAAGAGACCCAGTACTTC.

This clone was found once. V gene TRBV30 combines with J gene TRBJ2-1; D remains unclear. The V gene lost 1 base and the J gene lost 4 bases, with 8 bases spanning the gap. Germline V gene lookup returns CDR1 GTSNPN and CDR2 SVGIG (reference sequence). CDR3 length equals 13 residues. DNA of the CDR3: TGTGCCTGGAGTGCCTCTAGGTACAATGAGCAGTTCTTC. Translating gives CAWSASRYNEQFF.

The J gene is TRBJ2-7, the V gene TRBV14; 10 nucleotides agree with TRBD2. The junction had 3 bases not matched to a gene; V was cut back by 5 bases and J by 2 bases. This CDR3 contains 14 residues. Germline V gene data show CDR1 as SGHDN and CDR2 as FVKESK. The CDR3 coding sequence is TGTGCCAGCAGCAGAACTAGCGGGGCCTACGAGCAGTACTTC. It translates to CASSRTSGAYEQYF.

This clone was seen once. This chain joins TRBV10-3 and TRBJ1-1, with a tentative D call TRBD1 (5 bases). Germline lookup yields CDR1 ENHRY and CDR2 SYGVKD. The V end lost 0 bases, the J end lost 3 bases, and 8 bases lay between the germline ends. This CDR3 is built from 14 residues. Here the CDR3 reads CAISESGGDTEAFF. CDR3 nucleotides: TGTGCCATCAGTGAGTCTGGGGGAGACACTGAAGCTTTCTTT.

This sequence joins TRBV5-4 and TRBJ2-5; perhaps TRBD1 as D (6 bases). With 5 bases removed from V and 1 base from J, the gap between germline ends came to 12 bases. CDR3 length: 14 residues. Germline loops: CDR1 SGHNT, CDR2 YYREEE (reference sequence). Written as DNA, the CDR3 is TGTGCCAGCAGTACCTTGACAGGCCAAGAGACCCAGTACTTC. Its translation is CASSTLTGQETQYF.

The gene calls are TRBV7-8 and TRBJ1-5, with D unresolved. The ends were cut back, 1 base at V and 5 bases at J, with 6 bases in the middle. The V gene's germline CDR1 is SGHVS and CDR2 FQNEAQ. The CDR3 is 13 amino acids. CDR3 region: CASSLEADQPQHF. DNA of the CDR3: TGTGCCAGCAGCTTAGAGGCGGATCAGCCCCAGCATTTT.

Turning to this clone: This CDR3 is also generated by other DNA sequences in the sample. The genes are TRBV7-2 and TRBJ2-3; TRBD2 matches at 7 bases. After removal of 4 bases from V and 2 bases from J, the junction contained 6 bases not matched to a gene. Germline V gives CDR1 SGHTA, CDR2 FQGNSA. The CDR3 has 15 residues. This CDR3 is CASSSSGNPTDTQYF. In nucleotides, the CDR3 is TGTGCCAGCAGCTCGAGCGGGAACCCCACAGATACGCAGTATTTT.

Of note for this clone: This CDR3 is also generated by other DNA sequences in the sample. V usage is TRBV18 and J usage is TRBJ1-2; a weak D match, TRBD1 (6 bases). Trimming took 6 bases from V and 5 from J, leaving 10 bases between them. There are 12 residues in the CDR3. Germline CDR1 reads KGHSH; CDR2 reads LQKENI. The CDR3 nucleotides read TGTGCCAGCTCCCGGGACACTTATGGCTACACCTTC. Amino acids: CASSRDTYGYTF.